These T cell receptor beta chains were read from a single sample in a study of brain T cells in children with intractable seizures. Here immunoSEQ multiplex PCR was the method, and the copy in TCRdb shows in-frame clones only, minus some. The profile covers approximately 41,000 clones, with approximately 92% appearing a single time and 5.5% to 7% taken by the ten largest. The specimen comprised peripheral blood, sampled at surgery. The source of these receptors is a girl aged 2 to 10 with tuberous sclerosis and intractable seizures. CDR3s include the opening cysteine and the closing phenylalanine or tryptophan. The D gene is left open where the match is weak. A row's size may be missing; if present it is once, few, many or a size class.

>.|TRBV15|.|TRBJ1-4
CATSNSVNEKLFF
TGTGCCACCAGCAACAGCGTTAATGAAAAACTGTTTTTT
>.|TRBV4-2|.|TRBJ2-2
CASSQDYLTGAPGAGELFF
TGTGCCAGCAGCCAAGATTATTTAACGGGGGCCCCCGGGGCCGGGGAGCTGTTTTTT
>.|TRBV5-1|.|TRBJ2-7
CASSLVVGGFSYEQYF
TGCGCCAGCAGCTTGGTTGTGGGGGGCTTCTCCTACGAGCAGTACTTC
>TRBD2|TRBV6-4|.|TRBJ2-1
CASSGSGGFDEQFF
TGTGCCAGCAGTGGTAGCGGGGGGTTCGATGAGCAGTTCTTC
>.|TRBV9|.|TRBJ2-2
CASSVTGRSDTGELFF
TGTGCCAGCAGCGTGACAGGGAGGTCGGACACCGGGGAGCTGTTTTTT
>TRBD1|TRBV4-2|.|TRBJ2-5
CASSQEGPGTGTVQETQYF
TGTGCCAGCAGCCAAGAGGGCCCCGGGACAGGGACCGTACAAGAGACCCAGTACTTC
>.|TRBV24-1|once|TRBJ1-5
CATSDSDTISNQPQHF
TGTGCCACCAGTGATTCGGACACTATTAGCAATCAGCCCCAGCATTTT
>TRBD1|TRBV25-1|.|TRBJ1-4
CASSESLTGGLSGGKLFF
TGTGCCAGCAGTGAATCTCTTACAGGGGGTCTATCCGGCGGAAAACTGTTTTTT
>TRBD2|TRBV19|.|TRBJ2-4
CASSSRTSGGSNIQYF
TGTGCCAGTAGTTCGCGGACTAGCGGGGGCAGTAACATTCAGTACTTC
>.|TRBV5-1|.|TRBJ2-1
CASSTFDTQSEQFF
TGCGCCAGCAGCACTTTTGACACCCAGAGTGAGCAGTTCTTC
>.|TRBV6-1|.|TRBJ2-3
CASSDGRGLSTDTQYF
TGTGCCAGCAGTGACGGGCGGGGGCTAAGCACAGATACGCAGTATTTT
>.|TRBV20-1|.|TRBJ1-3
CSARGRRNGNTIYF
TGCAGTGCTCGTGGGCGACGTAATGGAAACACCATATATTTT
>TRBD2|TRBV6-5|.|TRBJ2-2
CASSLWRGGRHGELFF
TGTGCCAGCAGTTTATGGCGGGGGGGCCGGCACGGGGAGCTGTTTTTT
>.|TRBV20-1|.|TRBJ2-5
CSARNGETQYF
TGCAGTGCTAGGAACGGGGAGACCCAGTACTTC
>.|TRBV7-8|.|TRBJ1-1
CASSLGPATEAFF
TGTGCCAGCAGCTTAGGGCCGGCAACTGAAGCTTTCTTT
>TRBD2|TRBV19|.|TRBJ2-1
CASSTSGGLDEQFF
TGTGCCAGTAGTACTAGCGGGGGGTTGGATGAGCAGTTCTTC
>TRBD1|TRBV7-9|once|TRBJ1-1
CASSLRTGGNTEAFF
TGTGCCAGCAGCCTCCGGACAGGGGGGAACACTGAAGCTTTCTTT
>.|TRBV19|.|TRBJ1-6
CASTRVNNSPLHF
TGTGCCAGTACGCGGGTGAATAATTCACCCCTCCACTTT
>.|TRBV5-1|.|TRBJ1-3
CASSHDSLSGNTIYF
TGCGCCAGCAGCCACGACAGCCTCTCTGGAAACACCATATATTTT
>TRBD1|TRBV28|.|TRBJ1-2
CASSLSGTGLGYTF
TGTGCCAGCAGTTTATCCGGGACAGGGCTTGGCTACACCTTC
>.|TRBV27|once|TRBJ1-1
CASSLWKGGMNTEAFF
TGTGCCAGCAGTTTATGGAAAGGAGGGATGAACACTGAAGCTTTCTTT
>TRBD1|TRBV27|few|TRBJ2-2
CASSPTGVITGELFF
TGTGCCAGCAGTCCGACAGGGGTTATCACCGGGGAGCTGTTTTTT
>TRBD1|TRBV11-2|.|TRBJ1-4
CASSPTGTARNEKLFF
TGTGCCAGCAGCCCGACGGGGACAGCTCGTAATGAAAAACTGTTTTTT
>TRBD1|TRBV6-2/TRBV6-3|.|TRBJ1-2
CASSFPGTGNGYTF
TGTGCCAGCAGTTTTCCCGGGACAGGGAATGGCTACACCTTC
>.|TRBV15|once|TRBJ2-5
CATSRDAPWNQETQYF
TGTGCCACCAGCAGAGACGCCCCGTGGAACCAAGAGACCCAGTACTTC
>.|TRBV6-7|.|TRBJ2-5
CASTQGGETQYF
TGTGCCAGCACCCAGGGGGGAGAGACCCAGTACTTC
>TRBD1|TRBV6-5|.|TRBJ2-7
CASSYSGTGNYEQYF
TGTGCCAGCAGTTACTCCGGGACAGGGAACTACGAGCAGTACTTC
>.|TRBV5-8|.|TRBJ2-1
CASSWGSGTSYNEQFF
TGTGCCAGCAGCTGGGGTTCGGGGACCTCCTACAATGAGCAGTTCTTC
>TRBD1|TRBV18|.|TRBJ1-3
CASSPIPRTGNYRSGNTIYF
TGTGCCAGCTCACCAATCCCCAGGACAGGGAATTATCGCTCTGGAAACACCATATATTTT
>TRBD1|TRBV4-1|.|TRBJ2-1
CASSQARGQGENEQFF
TGCGCCAGCAGCCAAGCCCGGGGACAGGGGGAAAATGAGCAGTTCTTC
>.|TRBV5-5|.|TRBJ2-5
CASSLGDQETQYF
TGTGCCAGCAGCTTGGGGGATCAAGAGACCCAGTACTTC
>.|TRBV5-1|.|TRBJ2-3
CASSLGEDRRTDTQYF
TGCGCCAGCAGCTTGGGGGAGGACAGGCGCACAGATACGCAGTATTTT
>.|TRBV7-3|.|TRBJ1-3
CASSLEPGNTIYF
TGTGCCAGCAGCTTAGAACCTGGAAACACCATATATTTT
>TRBD1|TRBV4-2|once|TRBJ1-1
CASSQRTGQNTEAFF
TGTGCCAGCAGCCAGAGGACAGGGCAGAACACTGAAGCTTTCTTT
>TRBD2|TRBV3-1/TRBV3-2|.|TRBJ2-3
CASSHISGDGTDTQYF
TGTGCCAGCAGCCATATTAGCGGGGATGGCACAGATACGCAGTATTTT
>.|TRBV6-5|.|TRBJ2-3
CASSKDQYTQYF
TGTGCCAGCAGCAAGGACCAATATACGCAGTATTTT
>TRBD1|TRBV7-3|.|TRBJ2-2
CASSGLQGAGGELFF
TGTGCCAGCAGCGGACTACAGGGGGCCGGCGGGGAGCTGTTTTTT
>.|TRBV28|.|TRBJ1-6
CASSPRVLNNSPLHF
TGTGCCAGCAGCCCAAGGGTTTTGAATAATTCACCCCTCCACTTT
>.|TRBV7-2|.|TRBJ1-3
CASSLGQLGNTIYF
TGTGCCAGCAGCTTAGGGCAGCTCGGAAACACCATATATTTT
>TRBD1|TRBV29-1|.|TRBJ2-7
CSVSTQTGVYEQYF
TGCAGCGTTTCGACCCAGACAGGGGTCTACGAGCAGTACTTC
>TRBD1|TRBV19|.|TRBJ1-5
CASSRPGTGAGSNQPQHF
TGTGCCAGTAGTAGACCCGGGACAGGGGCCGGGAGCAATCAGCCCCAGCATTTT
>TRBD2|TRBV14|once|TRBJ2-1
CASSQIRLAGAYNEQFF
TGTGCCAGCAGCCAAATTCGTCTAGCGGGCGCATACAATGAGCAGTTCTTC
>.|TRBV30|once|TRBJ2-6
CAWSDPGEGPNGANVLTF
TGTGCCTGGAGTGACCCGGGAGAAGGGCCTAATGGGGCCAACGTCCTGACTTTC
>.|TRBV6-1|.|TRBJ1-2
CASSDLHTDYGYTF
TGTGCCAGCAGTGACCTACATACAGACTATGGCTACACCTTC
>TRBD2|TRBV11-2|.|TRBJ2-2
CASSFASGVVSAGELFF
TGTGCCAGCAGCTTCGCTAGCGGGGTGGTTTCCGCCGGGGAGCTGTTTTTT
>.|TRBV28|.|TRBJ1-1
CASSFRQGGANTEAFF
TGTGCCAGCAGTTTTCGCCAGGGTGGGGCGAACACTGAAGCTTTCTTT
>.|TRBV4-1|.|TRBJ2-2
CASSSRTSHSGELFF
TGCGCCAGCAGCTCCCGGACCTCTCACTCCGGGGAGCTGTTTTTT
>.|TRBV18|.|TRBJ2-6
CASSPRVSGANVLTF
TGTGCCAGCTCACCACGGGTCTCTGGGGCCAACGTCCTGACTTTC